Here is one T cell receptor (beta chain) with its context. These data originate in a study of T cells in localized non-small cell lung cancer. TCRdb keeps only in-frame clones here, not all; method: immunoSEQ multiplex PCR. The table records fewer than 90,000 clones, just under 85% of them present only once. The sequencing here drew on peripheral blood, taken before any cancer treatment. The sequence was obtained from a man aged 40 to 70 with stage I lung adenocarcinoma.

Here the CDR3 DNA reads TGTGCCAGCGCACAGGTGCTGAACACTGAAGCTTTCTTT. Protein sequence: CASAQVLNTEAFF. This chain links TRBV9 with TRBJ1-1, with a weak D call TRBD1 (5 bases). There are 13 residues in the CDR3. The germline gives CDR1 SGDLS, CDR2 YYNGEE. The V and J ends lost 7 bases and 0 bases respectively, with 10 bases between them.